This TCR beta chain was profiled in a study of CD8 T cells in Susac syndrome. The CDR3 runs 13 residues. From germline, CDR1 is SGHVS and CDR2 FQNEAQ. The V end lost 1 base, the J end lost 7 bases, and 8 bases lay between the germline ends. TCR beta was sequenced from blood CD8+ and CD4+ T cells. Random hexamers were used to reverse transcribe the RNA input (about 0.45 to 1 ug). The method of amplification for TCR beta CDR3 was immunoSEQ multiplex PCR, covering 54 Vbeta and 13 Jbeta. Each CDR3 protein gets one entry after TCRdb re-called the immunoSEQ multiplex PCR reads with MiXCR. The table records roughly 150,000 distinct CDR3 sequences, just under 95% of them present only once. Study-wide results and limits: Acknowledgment was made by the study that its TCR sequencing and HLA analysis involved a relatively small number of individuals.

This clonotype came up a few times. Antigen: not known. The chain joins TRBV7-8 to TRBJ1-5; D perhaps matches TRBD1 (5 bases). This clonotype was obtained from a human donor in good health. Specimen: CD4+ T cells from PBMCs. The CDR3 DNA sequence: TGTGCCAGCAGCTTAGAGGAGGGGCAGCCCCAGCATTTT. Protein: CASSLEEGQPQHF.